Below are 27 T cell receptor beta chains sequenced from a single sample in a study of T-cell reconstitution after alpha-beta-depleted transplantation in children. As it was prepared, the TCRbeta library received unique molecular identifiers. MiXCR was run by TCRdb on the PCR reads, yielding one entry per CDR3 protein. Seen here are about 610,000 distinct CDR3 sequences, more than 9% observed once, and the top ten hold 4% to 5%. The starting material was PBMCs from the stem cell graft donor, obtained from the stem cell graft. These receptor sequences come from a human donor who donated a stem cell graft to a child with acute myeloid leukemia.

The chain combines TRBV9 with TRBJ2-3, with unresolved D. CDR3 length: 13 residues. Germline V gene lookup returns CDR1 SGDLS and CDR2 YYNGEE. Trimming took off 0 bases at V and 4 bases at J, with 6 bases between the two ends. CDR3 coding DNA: TGTGCCAGCAGCGTAGAGGGCTCAGATACGCAGTATTTT. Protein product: CASSVEGSDTQYF.

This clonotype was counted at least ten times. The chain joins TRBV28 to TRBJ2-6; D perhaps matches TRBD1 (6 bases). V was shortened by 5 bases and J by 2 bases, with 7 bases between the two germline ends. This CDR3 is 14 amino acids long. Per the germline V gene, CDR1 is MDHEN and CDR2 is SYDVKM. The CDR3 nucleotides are TGTGCCAGCAGTAACAGGGCTGGGGCCAACGTCCTGACTTTC. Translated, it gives CASSNRAGANVLTF.

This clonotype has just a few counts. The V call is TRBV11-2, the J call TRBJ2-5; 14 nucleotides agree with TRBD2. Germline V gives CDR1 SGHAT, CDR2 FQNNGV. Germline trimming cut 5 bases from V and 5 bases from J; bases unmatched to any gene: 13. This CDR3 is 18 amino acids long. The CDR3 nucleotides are TGTGCCAGCAGCCCTAGGATCGGGACTAGCGGGAGAGTTGAGACCCAGTACTTC. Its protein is CASSPRIGTSGRVETQYF. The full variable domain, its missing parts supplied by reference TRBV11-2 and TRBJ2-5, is EAGVAQSPRYKIIEKRQSVAFWCNPISGHATLYWYQQILGQGPKLLIQFQNNGVVDDSQLPKDRFSAERLKGVDSTLKIQPAKLEDSAVYLCASSPRIGTSGRVETQYFGPGTRLLVL.

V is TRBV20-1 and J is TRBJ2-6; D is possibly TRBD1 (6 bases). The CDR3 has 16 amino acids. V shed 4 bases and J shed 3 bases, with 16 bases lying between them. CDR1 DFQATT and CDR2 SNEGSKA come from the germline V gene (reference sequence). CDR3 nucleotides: TGCAGTGCTATCCCCGGGGCAGGGGTTGGGGCCAACGTCCTGACTTTC. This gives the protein CSAIPGAGVGANVLTF.

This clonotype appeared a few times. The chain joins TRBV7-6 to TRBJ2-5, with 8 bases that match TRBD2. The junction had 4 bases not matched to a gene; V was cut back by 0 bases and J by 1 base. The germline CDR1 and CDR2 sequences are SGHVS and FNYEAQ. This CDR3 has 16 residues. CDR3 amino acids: CASSLASGVLQETQYF. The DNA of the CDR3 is TGTGCCAGCAGCTTAGCTAGCGGGGTTCTCCAAGAGACCCAGTACTTC.

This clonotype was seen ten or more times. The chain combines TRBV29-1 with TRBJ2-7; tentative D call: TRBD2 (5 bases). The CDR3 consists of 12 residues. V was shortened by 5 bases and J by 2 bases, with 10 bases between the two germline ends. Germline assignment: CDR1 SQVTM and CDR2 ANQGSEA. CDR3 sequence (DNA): TGCAGCGTTATAGAGGGTGCCTACGAGCAGTACTTC. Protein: CSVIEGAYEQYF.

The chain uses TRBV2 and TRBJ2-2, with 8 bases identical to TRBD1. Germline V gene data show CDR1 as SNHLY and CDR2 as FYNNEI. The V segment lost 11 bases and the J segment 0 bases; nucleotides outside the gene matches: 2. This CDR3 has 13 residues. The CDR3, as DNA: TGTGCCTCGGGACAGGCGAACACCGGGGAGCTGTTTTTT. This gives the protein CASGQANTGELFF.

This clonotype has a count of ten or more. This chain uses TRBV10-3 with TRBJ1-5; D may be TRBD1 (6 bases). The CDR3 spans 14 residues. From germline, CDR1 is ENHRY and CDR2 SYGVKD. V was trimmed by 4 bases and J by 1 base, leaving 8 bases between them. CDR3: CAISGTESNQPQHF. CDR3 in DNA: TGTGCCATCAGTGGGACAGAAAGCAATCAGCCCCAGCATTTT.

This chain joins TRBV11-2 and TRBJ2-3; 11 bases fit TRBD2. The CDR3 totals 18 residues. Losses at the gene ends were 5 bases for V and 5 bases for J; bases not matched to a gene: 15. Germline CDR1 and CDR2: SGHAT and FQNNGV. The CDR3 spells CASSRLGTSGPAGDTQYF. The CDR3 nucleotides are TGTGCCAGCAGCCGATTGGGGACTAGCGGACCTGCGGGAGATACGCAGTATTTT. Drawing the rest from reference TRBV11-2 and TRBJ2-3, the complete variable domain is EAGVAQSPRYKIIEKRQSVAFWCNPISGHATLYWYQQILGQGPKLLIQFQNNGVVDDSQLPKDRFSAERLKGVDSTLKIQPAKLEDSAVYLCASSRLGTSGPAGDTQYFGPGTRLTVL.

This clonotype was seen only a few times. The CDR3 spells CSVGQPSSYNEQFF. The CDR3 coding sequence is TGCAGCGTGGGACAGCCGAGCTCCTACAATGAGCAGTTCTTC. The chain couples TRBV29-1 to TRBJ2-1, with 7 bases fitting TRBD1. There are 14 residues in the CDR3. With 6 bases clipped from V and 0 bases from J, the junction kept 5 bases outside the gene matches. CDR1 is SQVTM and CDR2 is ANQGSEA in the germline V gene.

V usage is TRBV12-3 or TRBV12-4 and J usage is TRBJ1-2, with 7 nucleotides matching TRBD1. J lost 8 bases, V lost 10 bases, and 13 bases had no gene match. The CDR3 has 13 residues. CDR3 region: CATHRGALRGYTF. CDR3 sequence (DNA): TGTGCCACCCACAGGGGCGCCCTGCGGGGCTACACCTTC.

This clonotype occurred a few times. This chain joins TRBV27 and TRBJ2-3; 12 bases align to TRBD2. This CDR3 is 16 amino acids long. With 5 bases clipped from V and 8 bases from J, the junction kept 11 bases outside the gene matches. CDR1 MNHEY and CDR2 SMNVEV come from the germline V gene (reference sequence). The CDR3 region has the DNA TGTGCCAGCAGTCTGAGGACTAGCGGGGCCATGGCTACGCAGTATTTT. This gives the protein CASSLRTSGAMATQYF.

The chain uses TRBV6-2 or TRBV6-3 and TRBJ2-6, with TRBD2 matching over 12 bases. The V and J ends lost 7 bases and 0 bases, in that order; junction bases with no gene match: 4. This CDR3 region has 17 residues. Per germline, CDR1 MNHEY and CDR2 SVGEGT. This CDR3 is CASTGLAGLSGANVLTF. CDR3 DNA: TGTGCCAGCACCGGACTAGCGGGACTCTCTGGGGCCAACGTCCTGACTTTC.

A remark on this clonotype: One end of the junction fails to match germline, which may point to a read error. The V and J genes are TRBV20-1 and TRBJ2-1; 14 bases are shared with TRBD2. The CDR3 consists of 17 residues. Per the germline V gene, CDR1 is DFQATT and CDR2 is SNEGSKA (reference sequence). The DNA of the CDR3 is TGCTGTGCTAGCCTTGAGTTGGGACTAGCGGGAGTGGAGGAGCAGTTCTTC. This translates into CCASLELGLAGVEEQFF.

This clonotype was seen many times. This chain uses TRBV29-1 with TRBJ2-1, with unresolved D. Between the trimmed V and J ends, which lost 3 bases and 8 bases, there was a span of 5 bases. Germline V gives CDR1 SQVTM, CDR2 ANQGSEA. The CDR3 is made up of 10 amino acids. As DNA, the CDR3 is TGCAGCGTTGATTCAGATGAGCAGTTCTTC. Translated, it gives CSVDSDEQFF.

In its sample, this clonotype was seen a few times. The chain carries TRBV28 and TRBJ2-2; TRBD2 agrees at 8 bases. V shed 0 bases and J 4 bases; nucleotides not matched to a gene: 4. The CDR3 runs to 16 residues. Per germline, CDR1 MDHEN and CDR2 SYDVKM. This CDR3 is CASSLWKLAATGELFF. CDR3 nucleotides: TGTGCCAGCAGTTTATGGAAACTAGCGGCCACCGGGGAGCTGTTTTTT.

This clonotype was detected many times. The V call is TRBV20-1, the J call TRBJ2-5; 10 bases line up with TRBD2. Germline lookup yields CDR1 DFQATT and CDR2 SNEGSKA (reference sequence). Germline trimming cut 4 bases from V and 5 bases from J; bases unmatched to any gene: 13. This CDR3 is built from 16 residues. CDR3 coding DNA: TGCAGTGCTACTTCCTCCTCTAGCGGGAGCGGCGAGACCCAGTACTTC. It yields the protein CSATSSSSGSGETQYF.

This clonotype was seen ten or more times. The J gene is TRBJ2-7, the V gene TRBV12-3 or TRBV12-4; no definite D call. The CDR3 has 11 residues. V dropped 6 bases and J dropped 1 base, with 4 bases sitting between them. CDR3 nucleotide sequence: TGTGCCAGCAGGGTTTCCTACGAGCAGTACTTC. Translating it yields CASRVSYEQYF.

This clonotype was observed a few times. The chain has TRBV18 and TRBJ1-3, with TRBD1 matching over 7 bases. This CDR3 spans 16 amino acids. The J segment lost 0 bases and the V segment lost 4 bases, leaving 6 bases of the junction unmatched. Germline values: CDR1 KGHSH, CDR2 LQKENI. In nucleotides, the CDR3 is TGTGCCAGCTCACGGGACAGATCTGCCTCTGGAAACACCATATATTTT. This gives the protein CASSRDRSASGNTIYF.

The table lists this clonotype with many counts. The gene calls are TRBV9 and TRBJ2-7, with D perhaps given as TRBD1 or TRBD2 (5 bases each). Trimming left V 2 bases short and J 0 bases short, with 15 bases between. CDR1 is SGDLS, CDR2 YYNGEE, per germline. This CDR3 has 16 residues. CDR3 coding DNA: TGTGCCAGCAGCGTCGGACCGGGACCGACCTCCTACGAGCAGTACTTC. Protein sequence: CASSVGPGPTSYEQYF.

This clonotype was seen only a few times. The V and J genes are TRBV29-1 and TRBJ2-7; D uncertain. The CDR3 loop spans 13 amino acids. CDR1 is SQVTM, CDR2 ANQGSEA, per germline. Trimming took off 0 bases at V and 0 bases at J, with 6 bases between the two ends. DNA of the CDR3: TGCAGCGTTGAAGATGGTTTCTCCTACGAGCAGTACTTC. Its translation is CSVEDGFSYEQYF.

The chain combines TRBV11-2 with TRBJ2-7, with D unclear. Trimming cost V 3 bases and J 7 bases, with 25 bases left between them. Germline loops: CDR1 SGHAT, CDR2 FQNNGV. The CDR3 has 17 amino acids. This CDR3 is CASSFGTPQGRFKEQYF. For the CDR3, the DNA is TGTGCCAGCAGCTTTGGAACTCCCCAAGGGCGGTTCAAAGAGCAGTACTTC.

The CDR3 sequence is CASSLVGRTSGRGNEQFF. The CDR3 DNA sequence: TGTGCCAGCAGCTTAGTGGGCAGGACTAGCGGGAGGGGTAATGAGCAGTTCTTC. The chain links TRBV11-2 to TRBJ2-1; 15 positions agree with TRBD2. V trimming: 1 base; J trimming: 7 bases; junction bases outside the gene matches: 8. This CDR3 spans 18 amino acids. Germline loops: CDR1 SGHAT, CDR2 FQNNGV.

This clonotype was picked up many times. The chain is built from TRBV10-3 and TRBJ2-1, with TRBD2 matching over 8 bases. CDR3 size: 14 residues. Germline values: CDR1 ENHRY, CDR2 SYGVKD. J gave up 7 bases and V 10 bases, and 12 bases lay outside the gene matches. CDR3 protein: CATLERERSNEQFF. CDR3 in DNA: TGTGCCACCCTTGAGCGGGAGAGGTCGAATGAGCAGTTCTTC.

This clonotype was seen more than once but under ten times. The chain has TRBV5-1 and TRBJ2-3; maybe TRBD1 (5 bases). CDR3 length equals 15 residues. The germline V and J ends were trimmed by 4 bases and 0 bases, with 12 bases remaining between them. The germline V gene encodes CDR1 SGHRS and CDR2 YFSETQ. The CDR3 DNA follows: TGCGCCAGCAGCGCTAGACAGACTAGCACAGATACGCAGTATTTT. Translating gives CASSARQTSTDTQYF.

In nucleotides, the CDR3 is TGTGCCAGCAGCGTAGCCTGGGTTGGGAATGAGCAGTTCTTC. Its protein is CASSVAWVGNEQFF. The gene calls are TRBV9 and TRBJ2-1; no reliable D call. V lost 0 bases, J lost 7 bases, and 11 bases lay in between. The CDR3 has 14 amino acids. Germline V gene data show CDR1 as SGDLS and CDR2 as YYNGEE.

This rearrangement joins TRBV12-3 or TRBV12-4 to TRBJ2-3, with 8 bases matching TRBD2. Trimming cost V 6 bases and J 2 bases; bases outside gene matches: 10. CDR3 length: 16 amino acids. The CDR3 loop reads CASSSIFSGDTDTQYF. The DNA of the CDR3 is TGTGCCAGCAGCTCAATCTTTAGCGGGGACACAGATACGCAGTATTTT.